Presented here are 10 T cell receptor beta chains from one specimen sequenced in a study of blood T cells in healthy people across ages. Next came a second PCR, run for roughly 6 to 11 cycles, which used a sample-barcoded 5' primer along with a J-beta primer mix. TCRdb recomputed calls from the 5' RACE reads with MiXCR, one row per CDR3 protein. The data contain 1.4 million or so distinct CDR3 sequences, roughly two fifths of them seen just once; the ten biggest clones take up around 4%. The sample consisted of blood. These receptors all stem from a woman aged 18-29 years in good health.

The chain employs TRBV12-3 or TRBV12-4 and TRBJ2-3; maybe TRBD1 (6 bases). The CDR3 length is 15 residues. V was cut by 3 bases and J by 5 bases, with 15 bases left in between. The CDR3 loop reads CASSFGRGRGDTQYF. The CDR3 DNA sequence: TGTGCCAGCAGTTTCGGCAGGGGCCGCGGAGATACGCAGTATTTT.

In this sample, this clonotype turned up a few times. The chain has TRBV4-1 and TRBJ2-7; D unclear. In germline, CDR1 is MGHRA, CDR2 YSYEKL. This CDR3 spans 14 amino acids. V dropped 1 base and J dropped 0 bases, with 7 bases sitting between them. CDR3 in amino acids: CASSQADLSYEQYF. For the CDR3, the DNA is TGCGCCAGCAGCCAAGCGGATCTCTCCTACGAGCAGTACTTC.

This chain uses TRBV18 with TRBJ1-1, with D uncertain. This CDR3 contains 12 residues. Germline V CDR1 and CDR2: KGHSH, LQKENI. V gave up 10 bases and J gave up 10 bases, with 19 bases separating them. The CDR3 protein is CANTPWQAGAFF. For the CDR3, the DNA is TGTGCCAACACACCTTGGCAGGCCGGAGCTTTCTTT.

This clonotype was observed a handful of times. This may be a read error, as it is one base from a much larger clone. The chain combines TRBV4-3 with TRBJ1-1; no definite D call. V shed 0 bases and J shed 1 base, with 3 bases lying between them. Looked up from germline, CDR1 is LGHNA and CDR2 is YSLEER. The CDR3 consists of 13 residues. CDR3 loop: CASSQDGNTEAFF. The CDR3 region has the DNA TGCGCCAGCAGCCAAGACGGGAACACTGAAGCTTTCTTT.

The gene calls are TRBV12-5 and TRBJ1-1; 7 bases line up with TRBD1. J gave up 0 bases and V 1 base, and 14 bases lay outside the gene matches. CDR3 size: 19 residues. The germline CDR1 and CDR2 sequences are LGHNT and FRNRAP. The CDR3 region has the DNA TGTGCTAGTGGTTTGGACCGACCCCTCCAGGGGGGCATGAACACTGAAGCTTTCTTT. As protein: CASGLDRPLQGGMNTEAFF.

V and J are TRBV5-1 and TRBJ2-1; the match to TRBD2 covers 9 bases. Unmatched junction bases numbered 11, after V lost 5 bases and J lost 2 bases. This CDR3 comprises 17 residues. Germline lookup yields CDR1 SGHRS and CDR2 YFSETQ. The CDR3 here is CASRYSSGGRAYNEQFF. Written as DNA, the CDR3 is TGCGCCAGCAGATATAGTAGCGGGGGCCGAGCCTACAATGAGCAGTTCTTC.

There are a few counts of this clonotype. The CDR3 coding sequence is TGTGCCAGCAGTTCCCACGGTCTACGGGGCTCCTACAATGAGCAGTTCTTC. Amino acids: CASSSHGLRGSYNEQFF. V and J are TRBV28 and TRBJ2-1; D is possibly TRBD2 (5 bases). The CDR3 extends over 17 amino acids. CDR1 MDHEN and CDR2 SYDVKM come from the germline V gene. Trimming left V 4 bases short and J 0 bases short, with 16 bases between.

This clonotype appeared a few times. V gene TRBV6-2 or TRBV6-3 combines with J gene TRBJ2-1; D might be TRBD1 (5 bases). From germline, CDR1 is MNHEY and CDR2 SVGEGT. The germline V and J ends were trimmed by 2 bases and 4 bases, with 12 bases remaining between them. The CDR3 is 15 amino acids. CDR3 nucleotide sequence: TGTGCCAGCAGTTACAGCTCGGCAGGGTACAATGAGCAGTTCTTC. Residues: CASSYSSAGYNEQFF.

DNA of the CDR3: TGTGCCAGCAGTTACACAGACGCCCGCCCCTCGAACACTGAAGCTTTCTTT. The encoded protein is CASSYTDARPSNTEAFF. The chain recombines TRBV6-2 or TRBV6-3 with TRBJ1-1, with unresolved D. The CDR3 covers 17 residues. The ends were cut back, 2 bases at V and 1 base at J, with 17 bases in the middle. The germline gives CDR1 MNHEY, CDR2 SVGEGT.

The rearrangement links TRBV7-2 to TRBJ2-7; maybe TRBD2 (5 bases). The CDR3 has 15 residues. V lost 5 bases to trimming and J lost 0 bases, with 14 bases between them. Germline-derived CDR1 and CDR2 are SGHTA and FQGNSA. This CDR3 reads CASSPADYSSYEQYF. The CDR3, as DNA: TGTGCCAGCAGCCCAGCAGACTACTCCTCCTACGAGCAGTACTTC.